This T cell receptor (beta chain) was identified during a study of glioma-infiltrating T cells after dendritic cell vaccination. The CDR3 is 12 residues long. CDR1 is MGHDK, CDR2 SYGVNS, per germline. Trimming cost V 8 bases and J 2 bases; bases outside gene matches: 0. Specified time point: after dendritic cell vaccination, including at tumor progression/relapse. None of the glioblastoma patients had an isocitrate dehydrogenase mutation. Produced via immunoSEQ multiplex PCR; TCRdb's table is partial and in-frame only. The data show some 78,000 clones, 85% seen once. The sequencing used blood, collected after dendritic cell vaccination. This TCR derives from a human donor with glioblastoma. The chain employs TRBV25-1 and TRBJ1-3, with 7 bases lining up with TRBD1. The CDR3 reads CASGQAGNTIYF. The CDR3 DNA reads TGTGCCAGCGGACAGGCTGGAAACACCATATATTTT.